These 8 T cell receptor beta chains were all obtained from the same sample, sequenced in a study of PD-1 blockade in classical Hodgkin lymphoma (dated by TCRdb to 2018 to 2020). Library construction relied on the immunoSEQ multiplex PCR assay. This is the immuneACCESS table as TCRdb keeps it, with only in-frame sequences that have V and J called. A part of the clones is gone; compared with another copy, unresolved V genes explain less than half, and the rest is unexplained. The sample yields about 97,000 clones; roughly 84% were counted once. The ten largest clones capture 10% to 15% of the sample. What this sample's time point label stands for: cycle 1 day 1 (C1D1), immediately before nivolumab initiation. Relapse after autologous stem cell transplantation had occurred in all trial patients, and cohorts A, B and C were distinguished by prior brentuximab vedotin exposure. Sequencing was performed on peripheral blood mononuclear cells (PBMCs), taken at baseline. The receptors come from a human donor with classical Hodgkin lymphoma.

This clone appeared once. The V gene is TRBV2, the J gene TRBJ2-5; D is perhaps TRBD1 or TRBD2 (5 bases each). Trimming shortened V by 7 bases and J by 5 bases, and 17 bases separated the two germline ends. Germline V gives CDR1 SNHLY, CDR2 FYNNEI. The CDR3 spans 14 residues. In DNA form, the CDR3 reads TGTGCCAGCACCCCAGGGCAGGGAGAGGAGACCCAGTACTTC. Translation: CASTPGQGEETQYF.

This sequence joins TRBV18 and TRBJ2-3; 8 bases align to TRBD2. CDR3 size: 15 residues. Looked up from germline, CDR1 is KGHSH and CDR2 is LQKENI. J gave up 6 bases and V 4 bases, and 9 bases lay outside the gene matches. The CDR3 coding sequence is TGTGCCAGCTCACAGGGACTAGGAGATAGGGATACGCAGTATTTT. Its protein is CASSQGLGDRDTQYF.

The rearrangement links TRBV5-4 to TRBJ2-7, with TRBD2 as a possible D gene (6 bases). Trimming cost V 4 bases and J 5 bases, with 19 bases left between them. Germline-derived CDR1 and CDR2 are SGHNT and YYREEE (reference sequence). The CDR3 is 15 residues long. The CDR3 region is CASSPRPGERHEQYF. The CDR3 DNA sequence: TGTGCCAGCAGCCCGCGCCCGGGGGAAAGGCACGAGCAGTACTTC. The variable domain in full, with the rest retrieved from reference TRBV5-4 and TRBJ2-7, is ETGVTQSPTHLIKTRGQQVTLRCSSQSGHNTVSWYQQALGQGPQFIFQYYREEENGRGNFPPRFSGLQFPNYSSELNVNALELDDSALYLCASSPRPGERHEQYFGPGTRLTVT.

The chain couples TRBV30 to TRBJ2-7; D gene ambiguous. The CDR3 consists of 12 residues. Trimming took 1 base from V and 7 from J, leaving 11 bases between them. Per the germline V gene, CDR1 is GTSNPN and CDR2 is SVGIG (reference sequence). The CDR3 DNA follows: TGTGCCTGGAGTGCGGGCCTGGGTGAGCAGTACTTC. This codes for CAWSAGLGEQYF.

The V call is TRBV5-1, the J call TRBJ2-1; D perhaps matches TRBD1 (5 bases). Between the trimmed V and J ends, which lost 1 base and 6 bases, there was a span of 17 bases. In germline, CDR1 is SGHRS, CDR2 YFSETQ. The CDR3 runs 16 residues. The CDR3 loop reads CASSLQPTSQANEQFF. CDR3 bases: TGCGCCAGCAGCTTGCAACCCACCTCACAGGCCAATGAGCAGTTCTTC.

The chain carries TRBV27 and TRBJ2-3; D remains unclear. V shed 5 bases and J shed 2 bases, with 11 bases lying between them. This CDR3 is 14 amino acids long. The germline V gene encodes CDR1 MNHEY and CDR2 SMNVEV (reference sequence). The CDR3 reads CASSNRAYTDTQYF. CDR3 bases: TGTGCCAGCAGTAACCGGGCTTACACAGATACGCAGTATTTT.

In this sample, this clone turned up once. This rearrangement joins TRBV6-5 to TRBJ2-5; no clear D. The CDR3 spans 13 residues. The germline V and J ends were trimmed by 2 bases and 2 bases, with 6 bases remaining between them. CDR1 and CDR2 from the germline V gene are MNHEY and SVGAGI. The CDR3 DNA sequence: TGTGCCAGCAGTTACGCGGATCAAGAGACCCAGTACTTC. Translation gives CASSYADQETQYF.

This rearrangement joins TRBV7-9 to TRBJ2-1; 7 bases agree with TRBD2. The J segment lost 8 bases and the V segment lost 4 bases, leaving 14 bases of the junction unmatched. This CDR3 has 16 residues. Per germline, CDR1 SEHNR and CDR2 FQNEAQ (reference sequence). For the CDR3, the DNA is TGTGCCAGCAGCTCCCCGGGTAGCGGGCCCAGCGATGAGCAGTTCTTC. Translation gives CASSSPGSGPSDEQFF.